Only a few counts were recorded for the clone carrying this T cell receptor beta chain. The data are from a study of identical twins. Through template switching, a universal primer site was introduced, and the cDNA contained unique molecular identifiers. TCRdb re-called the 5' RACE reads through MiXCR, storing one row per CDR3 protein. The sample has 500,000 to 550,000 distinct CDR3 sequences, about 20% seen once. V was shortened by 1 base and J by 3 bases, with 13 bases between the two germline ends. Germline V gene sequence: CDR1 LGHDT, CDR2 YNNKEL (reference sequence). The CDR3 spans 15 residues. The sample also formed part of further work on yellow fever vaccine responses in identical twins.

The receptor was derived from a woman younger than 30 in good health. The sample taken for sequencing was CD4+ T cells sorted from blood. The gene calls are TRBV3-1 and TRBJ2-7, with no clear D. This CDR3 reads CASSQALVSLYEQYF. CDR3 coding DNA: TGTGCCAGCAGCCAAGCTTTAGTTTCCCTCTACGAGCAGTACTTC.